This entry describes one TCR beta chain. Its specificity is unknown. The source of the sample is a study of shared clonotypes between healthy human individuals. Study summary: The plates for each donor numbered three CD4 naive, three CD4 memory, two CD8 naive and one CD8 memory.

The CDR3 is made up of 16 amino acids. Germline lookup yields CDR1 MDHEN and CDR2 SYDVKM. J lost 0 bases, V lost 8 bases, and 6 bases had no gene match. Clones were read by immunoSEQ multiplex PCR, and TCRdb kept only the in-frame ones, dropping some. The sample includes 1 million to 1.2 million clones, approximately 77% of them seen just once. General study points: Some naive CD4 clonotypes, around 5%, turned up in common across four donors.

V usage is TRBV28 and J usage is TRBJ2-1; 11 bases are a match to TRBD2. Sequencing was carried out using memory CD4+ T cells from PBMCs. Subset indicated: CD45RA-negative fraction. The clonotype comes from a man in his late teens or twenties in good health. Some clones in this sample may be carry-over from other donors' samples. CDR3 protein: CASGGLAASSYNEQFF. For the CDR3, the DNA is TGTGCCAGCGGGGGACTAGCGGCTAGCTCCTACAATGAGCAGTTCTTC.